This T cell receptor (beta chain) derives from a study of tumor-infiltrating lymphocytes in primary liver carcinoma. Study-wide results and caveats: Tumor-adjacent and tumor-blood pairs overlapped less than tumor region pairs did.

About this clonotype itself: The target antigen is unknown. Germline and junction disagree at one end, which may indicate a read error.

Scientists recovered RNA and DNA together from approximately 20-30 mg of unsorted bulk tissue. The study enrolled treatment-naive patients with chronic HBV infection. The input was 450 to 500 ng total RNA; TCR beta cDNA was made from it with a constant-region primer. For TCR beta, libraries were produced by three nested multiplex PCR rounds using slightly modified ARM-PCR. Amplification in the first two PCR rounds was performed using TRBV1-TRBV30 forward primers and a C-beta reverse primer for 10 cycles each. Each CDR3 protein gets one entry after TCRdb re-called the multiplex PCR reads with MiXCR. The sample consists of 85,000 to 100,000 distinct CDR3 sequences, less than 75% of them appearing once. The V gene's germline CDR1 is SGHAT and CDR2 FQNNGV. This CDR3 comprises 15 residues.

The sequence derives from a man between 40 and 49 years old with primary liver carcinoma and hepatitis B virus infection. Sequencing was performed on tumor-adjacent normal liver tissue. The chain links TRBV11-2 to TRBJ2-5; D is perhaps TRBD1 (6 bases). The CDR3 sequence is CASRLGRTGQETQYF. The CDR3 DNA reads TGTGCAAGCAGATTAGGGCGCACAGGGCAAGAGACCCAGTACTTC.